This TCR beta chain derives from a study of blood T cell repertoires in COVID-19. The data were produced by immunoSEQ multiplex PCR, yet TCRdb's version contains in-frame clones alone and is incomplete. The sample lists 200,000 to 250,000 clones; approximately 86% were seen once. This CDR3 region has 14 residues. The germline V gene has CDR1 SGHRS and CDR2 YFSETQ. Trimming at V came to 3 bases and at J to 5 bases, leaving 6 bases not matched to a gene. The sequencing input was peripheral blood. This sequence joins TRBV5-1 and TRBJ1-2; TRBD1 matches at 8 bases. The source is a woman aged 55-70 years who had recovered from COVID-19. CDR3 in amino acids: CASSSQGVGYGYTF. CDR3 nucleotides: TGCGCCAGCAGCTCACAGGGGGTAGGTTATGGCTACACCTTC.